This T cell receptor (beta chain) was captured in a study of cytomegalovirus exposure and HLA in healthy donors (dated by TCRdb to 2016 to 2017). Regarding the research as a whole: In an earlier analysis of 587 of the donors, 276 Gb of sequence data and 90 million to 120 million unique TCR beta sequences from about 180 million T cells were reported. Approximately 300 gigabases of sequencing data and around 80 million unique TCR sequences made up an early release that covered approximately 700 HLA-typed donors. The genetic ancestry cluster associated with self-reported Caucasian donors included around four fifths of the roughly 400 genotyped donors. The aim of the study was to test whether cataloging public T cell receptors could identify signatures of past pathogen exposure. The T cell repertoires of 700 or so subjects were profiled by immunosequencing and related to cytomegalovirus serostatus. Along with the approximately 600-subject first cohort, a separate validation cohort of over a hundred different subjects was used. The study combined high-throughput TCR immunosequencing, statistical association of individual TCRs with disease status, and machine learning to predict cytomegalovirus infection status. In a later analysis, previously published TCR beta repertoires from 670 or so donors were re-analyzed and high-resolution HLA genotyping was added so that TCR occurrence patterns could be studied. Rather than drawing on any new phenotypic data, the later analysis identified candidate immune exposures from TCR beta sequences and the way those sequences occurred across donors. An earlier analysis of about 600 of the donors used high-throughput TCR beta sequencing to judge whether each TCR beta V gene segment behaved as functional or pseudogenic. Alongside the repertoire data, information on donor age, sex, ethnicity and CMV serostatus was compiled. Genome-wide SNP genotypes for about 65% of the roughly 700 donors were used in a later genetic analysis, which treated that subset as a discovery cohort. Every repertoire in the discovery cohort had been generated on one and the same sequencing platform. HLA typing covered class I and class II loci at four-digit resolution. Typing coverage differed by locus: A, B, C, DRB1 and DQB1 were typed in about 620-640 donors, DQA1 in 500 to 550, DPA1 in over 600, and DPB1 in around 490. A few DR-DQ haplotypes were treated as single units for association and clustering because of strong linkage in the cohort. Among about 390 genotyped donors of the cohort, an average of 235,054 unique TCR beta nucleotide sequences were sequenced per donor, about a sixth of them non-productive. The paper's findings and limits, for the study overall: When HLA alleles, especially DR and DQ, strongly co-occurred, attributing TCR associations to individual alleles was difficult. A cluster of highly shared sequence variants was judged likely to represent a technical artifact of the sequencing pipeline. Specific HLA alleles were associated with 18,000 or so TCR beta sequences at a false discovery rate of 0.05 in a later analysis. A further reported finding was that TCR beta sequences accurately predicted the HLA-A and HLA-B alleles for most subjects in the first cohort. Several of the top co-occurrence clusters appeared to be linked to parvovirus B19, influenza, CMV and Epstein-Barr virus, according to a later analysis. For the cohort, immune exposure information was limited to CMV serostatus. In both the original and validation cohorts, the classifier was reported to diagnose cytomegalovirus status with high specificity and sensitivity. Because counts were too low, under 20 rarely observed V segments, including chromosome 9 orphons, were left out of the earlier analysis of some 600 of the donors. The cohort was sequenced for TCR beta chains only, and without alpha or paired-chain data the features that could be detected were limited. In a later genetic analysis, fewer N-insertions in productive TCRs were reported among donors in an Asian-associated ancestry cluster than the approximately 630-donor mean. Compared with equally common non-associated chains, HLA-associated TCR beta chains in a later analysis were more clonally expanded and had lower generation probabilities. Because HLA typing was unavailable for some donors at each locus, only the typed subset was used in association tests. In vitro tests confirmed that a few of the cytomegalovirus-associated TCR beta chains recognize cytomegalovirus antigens. Most TCR sequences were observed very rarely across donors, whereas some public TCRs were present in many individuals. The presence/absence analyses assumed that sequencing depth was roughly uniform across donors, and that assumption may not be true. Correlated functional status among segregating V segments might reflect linkage disequilibrium, but an unknown experimental factor could not be ruled out. A later analysis found that most CMV-associated TCR beta chains appeared HLA-restricted, with HLA associations seemingly driven largely by CMV exposure. V-gene and J-gene trimming of TCR beta chains was associated with a missense DCLRE1C variant in a later genetic analysis, and the association was replicated in an independent cohort. The authors suggested that the approach could potentially be extended to other disease states and immunological phenotypes. In a later analysis, TCR association rates were found to vary across HLA loci, with the most associated TCRs seen for DRB1 alleles and the fewest for HLA-C alleles. The study gave a list of 150 to 200 TCR beta chains associated with cytomegalovirus. Some IMGT-functional V segments, including TRBV6-2 and TRBV6-3, could not be told apart with the 87-base-pair reads, so those segments were excluded. In an earlier analysis of some 540 of the donors, most TCR beta V segments appeared in productive rearrangements about 87% or about 30% of the time, broadly matching IMGT annotations.

Comments on this clone: What antigen it recognizes has not been identified. Per-base qualities were not stored, and no clone one base away is much larger.

The cohort consisted of more than 650 healthy bone marrow donors. At the time of sampling, all cohort members were nominally healthy, though unrecorded immune exposures were likely present. The donor tested CMV seronegative, placing the donor among the 350 or so seronegative members of the cohort. Every donor gave a peripheral blood sample, and the peripheral blood mononuclear cells from that sample were used for TCR beta sequencing. The Qiagen DNeasy Blood Extraction Kit was used to extract genomic DNA from the blood cell samples. The receptor library was made with the immunoSEQ multiplex PCR assay. For the multiplex PCR, a mixture combining 60 forward primers for TCR Vbeta segments and 13 reverse primers for TCR Jbeta segments was used. A multiplex PCR assay on genomic DNA amplified the CDR3 region of rearranged TCR beta genes. The Illumina HiSeq System was used to sequence the amplified TCR beta libraries as 87-base-pair reads. The authors' analysis ran thus. In a later analysis, some 80 million unique TCR beta chains were counted across the 500 to 850 repertoires, and approximately 9.9 million of these chains were shared by at least two donors. To remove PCR and sequencing errors, raw reads were error-corrected and collapsed into unique sequences using a nearest-neighbor algorithm that merged closely related sequences. To assign V, D and J gene segments, CDR3 sequences were aligned to IMGT reference sequences. For a sequence to be retained, at least a six-nucleotide match to both a V gene segment and a J gene segment was required. A rearrangement was called productive if the CDR3 had no stop codons and remained in frame with V and J, and every other rearrangement was called non-productive. Following IMGT convention, CDR3 was defined as the stretch from the second conserved V-encoded cysteine to the conserved J-encoded phenylalanine. Sequences without an unambiguous match to a single V gene segment were excluded from the earlier analysis of several hundred of the donors. An earlier analysis of a few hundred of the donors classified V segments as functional when productive rearrangements were above 56.7% and as segregating when the standard deviation between donors was above 5%. A statistical classification framework was built to diagnose cytomegalovirus status from the catalog of TCR beta chain sequences. In a later analysis, V and J genes were assigned by comparing TCR nucleotide sequences against IMGT/GENE-DB human TR gene sequences. Using the TCRdist pipeline, a later analysis assigned CDR3 sequences along with most-parsimonious VDJ recombination scenarios. In a later analysis, each TCR beta chain was defined by its CDR3 amino acid sequence together with its V-gene family, and reads lacking a unique V-gene family were excluded. In a later analysis, fewer than 650 highly shared, low-generation-probability nucleotide sequences were removed to address suspected cross-contamination and a sequencing artifact. For each public chain, a later analysis derived a clonal expansion index from normalized ranks of inferred template counts within each repertoire. A later analysis computed generation probabilities with a VDJ recombination model fitted to out-of-frame rearrangements, and checked the results against IGoR. Hypergeometric tests were used in a later analysis to score TCR-TCR, TCR-HLA and TCR-CMV co-occurrence, with a repertoire-size bias correction applied to the TCR pairs. A later analysis estimated false discovery rates by permuting HLA or CMV assignments 20 times. A later analysis grouped co-occurring TCRs with DBSCAN, adding TCRdist sequence similarity when clustering within HLA-allele-positive subsets. Repertoires with fewer than 30,000 or more than 120,000 public chains, plus five repertoires with anomalous nucleotide sharing, were excluded from co-occurrence clustering. Here the immuneACCESS table is served through TCRdb, limited to in-frame sequences with V and J called. Missing clones are a known gap in these copies; in checked studies unresolved V genes cover under half, and the rest lacks a known reason. V and J calls plus clone size are reproduced from that table; the DNA served to infer D and trimming. For this sample there are 250,000 to 350,000 clones; approximately 90% appear just once. The ten most abundant clones make up 2% to 3% of the sample.

V is pruned by 0 bases and J by 7 bases, leaving 3 bases of the junction without a gene match. Reading the germline V gene gives CDR1 KGHSH and CDR2 LQKENI. The CDR3, from cysteine to phenylalanine, totals 16 residues. Only the CDR3 DNA is retained, 48 bases long and in frame from the first base. Input material: PBMCs. This clonotype was obtained from a woman between 18 and 29 years old in good health and CMV-seronegative. This sequence uses TRBV18 and TRBJ2-1; the central 13 bases match TRBD2. The CDR3 here reads CASSPPGLAGSNEQFF. The sequence in DNA is TGTGCCAGCTCACCACCGGGACTAGCGGGGAGTAATGAGCAGTTCTTC.